This TCR beta chain was sequenced during a study of T-cell reconstitution after alpha-beta-depleted transplantation in children. This clonotype is a singleton in its sample. The CDR3 is 15 amino acids. Per the germline V gene, CDR1 is SEHNR and CDR2 is FQNEAQ (reference sequence). V lost 6 bases to trimming and J lost 3 bases, with 17 bases between them. The TCRbeta library incorporated unique molecular identifiers. Each CDR3 protein is one row after TCRdb ran MiXCR on the PCR reads. The sample yields about 980,000 distinct CDR3 sequences, roughly 29% seen once. The sequence came from a boy under two years old who had a stem cell transplant for SCID, so the T cells may come from the graft donor. The material sequenced was PBMCs, mostly from graft donor cells, taken 360 days after TCRalphabeta/CD19-depleted stem cell transplant. The chain uses TRBV7-9 and TRBJ1-1, with a weak D call TRBD1 (5 bases). The CDR3 protein is CASRPLGALDTEAFF. CDR3 coding DNA: TGTGCCAGCAGACCTCTTGGGGCATTGGACACTGAAGCTTTCTTT.